The next 8 T cell receptor beta chains were all read from a single sample in a study of PD-L1 blockade in urothelial cancer. Time point specified: peripheral blood 6 weeks after treatment start. The table came from immunoSEQ multiplex PCR; TCRdb's copy has only in-frame clones and leaves some out. The table includes 45,000 to 60,000 clones, 88% detected once. The material was PBMCs, obtained around atezolizumab (anti-PD-L1) treatment. The receptors shown here come from a man between 60 and 75 years old with urothelial cancer.

This chain connects TRBV19 to TRBJ2-5; 7 positions match TRBD1. V lost 4 bases to trimming and J lost 7 bases; unmatched junction nucleotides: 6. The CDR3 totals 13 residues. Looked up from germline, CDR1 is LNHDA and CDR2 is SQIVND (reference sequence). CDR3 residues: CASSTDRLGTQYF. CDR3 coding DNA: TGTGCCAGTAGTACGGACAGGCTAGGGACCCAGTACTTC.

The chain has TRBV5-4 and TRBJ1-1; D gene ambiguous. The CDR3 is made up of 14 amino acids. Trimming pared 2 bases from V and 0 bases from J, leaving 8 bases between. Germline V gives CDR1 SGHNT, CDR2 YYREEE (reference sequence). CDR3 amino acids: CASSFEVMNTEAFF. CDR3 in DNA: TGTGCCAGCAGCTTTGAGGTAATGAACACTGAAGCTTTCTTT.

This chain uses TRBV7-6 with TRBJ2-7; 9 bases match TRBD1. The CDR3 runs to 15 residues. Per the germline V gene, CDR1 is SGHVS and CDR2 is FNYEAQ. Trimming cost V 3 bases and J 9 bases; bases outside gene matches: 12. The DNA of the CDR3 is TGTGCCAGCAGCTTCGCGGGACAGGGATCAGGACGGCAGTACTTC. As protein: CASSFAGQGSGRQYF.

The gene calls are TRBV7-9 and TRBJ1-3; 7 nucleotides match TRBD1. In germline, CDR1 is SEHNR, CDR2 FQNEAQ (reference sequence). The CDR3 runs 15 residues. V lost 5 bases, J lost 3 bases, and 7 bases stayed unmatched. CDR3 sequence reads: CASSVPTGNGNTIYF. The CDR3 DNA follows: TGTGCCAGCAGCGTCCCGACAGGGAATGGAAACACCATATATTTT.

The chain employs TRBV10-1 and TRBJ2-1; TRBD2 agrees at 14 bases. The CDR3 is made up of 18 amino acids. The germline V gene encodes CDR1 WNHNN and CDR2 SYGVQD (reference sequence). V shed 9 bases and J 5 bases; nucleotides not matched to a gene: 15. This CDR3 is CASRGGLAGEGLNNEQFF. The CDR3 nucleotides read TGCGCCAGTCGAGGGGGACTAGCGGGAGAGGGGCTGAACAATGAGCAGTTCTTC.

The sample holds one count of this clone. This chain joins TRBV9 and TRBJ2-3, with 8 bases aligning to TRBD1. J was trimmed by 5 bases and V by 0 bases; bases with no gene match: 8. This CDR3 has 16 residues. The germline CDR1 and CDR2 sequences are SGDLS and YYNGEE. CDR3 bases: TGTGCCAGCAGCGTAGCGGACAGGGAAGGTTTAGATACGCAGTATTTT. Translating it yields CASSVADREGLDTQYF.

The chain has TRBV6-1 and TRBJ2-5; D may be TRBD2 (5 bases). CDR1 and CDR2 from the germline V gene are MNHNS and SASEGT. The CDR3 runs to 14 residues. The V gene lost 6 bases and the J gene lost 2 bases, with 13 bases spanning the gap. The CDR3 loop reads CASSLISEQETQYF. The DNA for the CDR3 is TGTGCCAGCAGCCTTATTAGCGAACAAGAGACCCAGTACTTC.

The chain recombines TRBV5-6 with TRBJ2-1; D perhaps matches TRBD1 (6 bases). The CDR3 covers 13 residues. V lost 4 bases and J lost 12, with 17 bases in between. Per germline, CDR1 SGHDT and CDR2 YYEEEE. CDR3 loop: CASSLRQAQGQFF. As DNA, the CDR3 is TGTGCCAGCAGCCTCAGACAGGCTCAAGGGCAGTTCTTC.